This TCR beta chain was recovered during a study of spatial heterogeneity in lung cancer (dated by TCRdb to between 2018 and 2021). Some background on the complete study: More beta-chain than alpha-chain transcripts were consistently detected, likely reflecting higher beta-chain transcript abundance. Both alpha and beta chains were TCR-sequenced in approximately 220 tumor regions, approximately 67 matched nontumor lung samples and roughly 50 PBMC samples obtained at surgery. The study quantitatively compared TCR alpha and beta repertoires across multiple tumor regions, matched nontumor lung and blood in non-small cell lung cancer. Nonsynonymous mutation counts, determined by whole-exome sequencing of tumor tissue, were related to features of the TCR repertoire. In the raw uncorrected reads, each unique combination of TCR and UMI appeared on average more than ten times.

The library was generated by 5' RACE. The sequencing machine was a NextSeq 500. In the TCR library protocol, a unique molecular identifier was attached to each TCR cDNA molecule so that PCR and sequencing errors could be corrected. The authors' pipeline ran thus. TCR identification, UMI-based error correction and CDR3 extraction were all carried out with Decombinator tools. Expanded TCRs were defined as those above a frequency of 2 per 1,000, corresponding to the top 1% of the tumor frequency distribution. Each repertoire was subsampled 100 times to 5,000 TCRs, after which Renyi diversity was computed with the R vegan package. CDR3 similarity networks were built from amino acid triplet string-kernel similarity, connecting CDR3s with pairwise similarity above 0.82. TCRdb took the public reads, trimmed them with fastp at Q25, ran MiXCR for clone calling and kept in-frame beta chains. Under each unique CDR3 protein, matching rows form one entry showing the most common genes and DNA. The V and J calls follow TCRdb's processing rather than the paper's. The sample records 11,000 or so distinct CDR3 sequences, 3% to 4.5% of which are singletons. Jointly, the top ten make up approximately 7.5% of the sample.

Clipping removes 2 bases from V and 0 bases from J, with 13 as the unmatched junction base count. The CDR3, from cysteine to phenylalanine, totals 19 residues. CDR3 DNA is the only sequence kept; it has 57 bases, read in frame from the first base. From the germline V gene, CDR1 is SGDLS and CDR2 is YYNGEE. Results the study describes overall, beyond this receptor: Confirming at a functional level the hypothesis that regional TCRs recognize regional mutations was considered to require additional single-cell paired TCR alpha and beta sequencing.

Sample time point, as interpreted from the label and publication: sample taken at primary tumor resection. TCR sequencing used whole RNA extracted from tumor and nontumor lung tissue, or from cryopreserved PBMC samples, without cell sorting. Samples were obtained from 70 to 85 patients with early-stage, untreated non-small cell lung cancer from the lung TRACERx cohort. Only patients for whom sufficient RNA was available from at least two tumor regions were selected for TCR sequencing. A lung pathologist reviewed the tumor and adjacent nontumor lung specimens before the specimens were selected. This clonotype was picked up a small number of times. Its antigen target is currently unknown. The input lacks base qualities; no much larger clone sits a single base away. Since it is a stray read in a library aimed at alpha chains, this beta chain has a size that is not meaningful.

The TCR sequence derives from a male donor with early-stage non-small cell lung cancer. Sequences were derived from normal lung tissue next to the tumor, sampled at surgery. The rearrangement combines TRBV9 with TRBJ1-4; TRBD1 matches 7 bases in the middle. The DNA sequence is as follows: TGTGCCAGCAGCGTTTATCCGGTTGACAGGGTGTCAACTAATGAAAAACTGTTTTTT. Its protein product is CASSVYPVDRVSTNEKLFF. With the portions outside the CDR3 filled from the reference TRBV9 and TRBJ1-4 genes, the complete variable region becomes DSGVTQTPKHLITATGQRVTLRCSPRSGDLSVYWYQQSLDQGLQFLIQYYNGEERAKGNILERFSAQQFPDLHSELNLSSLELGDSALYFCASSVYPVDRVSTNEKLFFGSGTQLSVL.